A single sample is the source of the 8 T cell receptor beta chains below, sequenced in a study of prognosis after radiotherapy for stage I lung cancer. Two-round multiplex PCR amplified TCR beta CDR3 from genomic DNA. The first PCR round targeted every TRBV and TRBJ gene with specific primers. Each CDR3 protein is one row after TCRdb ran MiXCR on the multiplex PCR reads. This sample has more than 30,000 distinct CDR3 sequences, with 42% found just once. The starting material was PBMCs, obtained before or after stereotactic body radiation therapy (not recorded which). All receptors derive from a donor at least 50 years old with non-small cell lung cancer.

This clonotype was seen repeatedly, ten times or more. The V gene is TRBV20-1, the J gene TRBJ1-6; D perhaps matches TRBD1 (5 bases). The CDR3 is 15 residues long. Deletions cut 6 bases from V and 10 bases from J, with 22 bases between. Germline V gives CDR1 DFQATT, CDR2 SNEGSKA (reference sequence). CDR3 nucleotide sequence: TGCAGTGCCCCACGGGGAGGGGTATCTGGATCACCCCTCCACTTT. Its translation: CSAPRGGVSGSPLHF.

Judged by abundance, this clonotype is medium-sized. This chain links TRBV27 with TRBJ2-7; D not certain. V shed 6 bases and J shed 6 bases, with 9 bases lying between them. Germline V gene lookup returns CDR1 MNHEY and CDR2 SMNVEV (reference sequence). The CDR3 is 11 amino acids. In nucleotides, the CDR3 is TGTGCCAGCAGACGATTAGCCGAGCAGTACTTC. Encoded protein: CASRRLAEQYF.

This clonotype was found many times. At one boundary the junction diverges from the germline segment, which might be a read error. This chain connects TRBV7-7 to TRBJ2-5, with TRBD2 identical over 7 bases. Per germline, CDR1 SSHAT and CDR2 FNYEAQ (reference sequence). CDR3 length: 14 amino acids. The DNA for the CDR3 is TGTGCTAGCAGCCCAGCGGGGTACCAGGAGACCCAGTACTTC. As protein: CASSPAGYQETQYF. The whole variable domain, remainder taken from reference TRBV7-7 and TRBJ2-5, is GAGVSQSPRYKVTKRGQDVTLRCDPISSHATLYWYQQALGQGPEFLTYFNYEAQPDKSGLPSDRFSAERPEGSISTLTIQRTEQRDSAMYRCASSPAGYQETQYFGPGTRLLVL.

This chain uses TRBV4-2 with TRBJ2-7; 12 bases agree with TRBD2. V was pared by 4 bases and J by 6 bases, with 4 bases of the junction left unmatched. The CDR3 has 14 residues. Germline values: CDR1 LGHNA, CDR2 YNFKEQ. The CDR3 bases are TGTGCCAGCAGCCCTAGCGGGAGGGCCTCCGAGCAGTACTTC. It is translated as CASSPSGRASEQYF.

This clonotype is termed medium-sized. For the CDR3, the DNA is TGTGCCAGCACCCCGGGGCTAGCGGCGGTCGAGCAGTACTTC. Translation: CASTPGLAAVEQYF. The V call is TRBV28, the J call TRBJ2-7, with 7 bases lining up with TRBD2. From germline, CDR1 is MDHEN and CDR2 SYDVKM. The CDR3 runs 14 residues. The V gene end was trimmed by 7 bases and the J gene end by 6 bases; junction bases not matched to a gene: 12.

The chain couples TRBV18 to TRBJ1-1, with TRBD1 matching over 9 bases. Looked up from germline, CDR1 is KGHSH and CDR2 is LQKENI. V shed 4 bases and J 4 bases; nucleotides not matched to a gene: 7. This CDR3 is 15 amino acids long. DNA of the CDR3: TGTGCCAGCTCACTGCTAGACAGGGGGTCCACTGAAGCTTTCTTT. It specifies CASSLLDRGSTEAFF.

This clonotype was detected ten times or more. CDR3 loop: CSASTSGSGADTQYF. The CDR3 DNA reads as TGCAGTGCTAGCACCAGCGGGAGTGGCGCAGATACGCAGTATTTT. The J gene is TRBJ2-3, the V gene TRBV20-1; TRBD2 aligns across 8 bases. Trimming cost V 3 bases and J 4 bases; bases outside gene matches: 9. The germline V gene has CDR1 DFQATT and CDR2 SNEGSKA (reference sequence). The CDR3 contains 15 residues.

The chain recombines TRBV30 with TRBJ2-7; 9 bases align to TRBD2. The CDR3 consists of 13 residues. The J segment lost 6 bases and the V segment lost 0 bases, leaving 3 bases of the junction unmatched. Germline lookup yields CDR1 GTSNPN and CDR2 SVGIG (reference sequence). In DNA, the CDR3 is TGTGCCTGGAGTGTGCAAGCGGGAGGCGAGCAGTACTTC. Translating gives CAWSVQAGGEQYF.